This T cell receptor (beta chain) was sequenced in a study of blood T cells in healthy people across ages. General observations from the study: Older age went with lower TCR beta diversity per million T cells, in a roughly linear way. Because sorting was not performed, PBMCs prevented conclusive naive versus antigen-experienced comparison. The diversity estimates, figures obtained from one million T cells, were considered underestimates.

V lost 3 bases and J lost 2, with 15 bases in between. Germline-derived CDR1 and CDR2 are MNHNY and SVGAGI (reference sequence). There are 16 residues in the CDR3. This clonotype was counted a few times. The antigen is undetermined. Then a second PCR, running about 6 to 12 cycles, was carried out with a sample-barcoded 5' primer and a J-beta primer mix. There were at least 2.5 million CDR3-containing paired-end reads obtained from each sample. TCRdb itself ran the 5' RACE reads through MiXCR, one entry per CDR3 protein. The sample records about 1.5 million distinct CDR3 sequences, roughly 43% being singletons.

Sequenced material: blood. The J gene is TRBJ2-3, the V gene TRBV6-6; D is unclear. The clonotype comes from a woman aged 18-30 years in good health. CDR3 sequence: CASSYSAIPNTDTQYF. CDR3 in DNA: TGTGCCAGCAGTTATTCAGCTATACCAAACACAGATACGCAGTATTTT.